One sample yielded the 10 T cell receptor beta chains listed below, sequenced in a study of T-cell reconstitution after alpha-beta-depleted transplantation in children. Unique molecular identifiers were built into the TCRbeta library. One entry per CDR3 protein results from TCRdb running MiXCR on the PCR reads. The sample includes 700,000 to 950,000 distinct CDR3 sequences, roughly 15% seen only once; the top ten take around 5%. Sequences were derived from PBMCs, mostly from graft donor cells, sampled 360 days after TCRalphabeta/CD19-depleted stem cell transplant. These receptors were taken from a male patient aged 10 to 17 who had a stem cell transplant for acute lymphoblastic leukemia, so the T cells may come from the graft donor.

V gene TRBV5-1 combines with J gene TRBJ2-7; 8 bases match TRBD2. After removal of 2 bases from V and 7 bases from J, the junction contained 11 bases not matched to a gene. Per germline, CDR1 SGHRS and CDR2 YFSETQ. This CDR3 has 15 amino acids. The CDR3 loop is CASSFDSREVREQYF. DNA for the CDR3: TGCGCCAGCAGCTTTGACTCGCGGGAGGTGCGGGAGCAGTACTTC.

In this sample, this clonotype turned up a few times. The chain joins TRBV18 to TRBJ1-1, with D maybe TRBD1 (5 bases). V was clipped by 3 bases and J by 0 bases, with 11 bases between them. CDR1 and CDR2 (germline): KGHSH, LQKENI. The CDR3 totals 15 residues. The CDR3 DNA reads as TGTGCCAGCTCACCCTTTTCAGGGTTGAACACTGAAGCTTTCTTT. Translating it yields CASSPFSGLNTEAFF.

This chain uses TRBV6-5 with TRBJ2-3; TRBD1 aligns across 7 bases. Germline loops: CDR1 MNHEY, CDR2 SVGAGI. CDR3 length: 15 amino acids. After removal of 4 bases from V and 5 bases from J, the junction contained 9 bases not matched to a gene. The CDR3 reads CASSFTTGNQDTQYF. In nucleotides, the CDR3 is TGTGCCAGCAGTTTTACGACAGGGAATCAAGATACGCAGTATTTT.

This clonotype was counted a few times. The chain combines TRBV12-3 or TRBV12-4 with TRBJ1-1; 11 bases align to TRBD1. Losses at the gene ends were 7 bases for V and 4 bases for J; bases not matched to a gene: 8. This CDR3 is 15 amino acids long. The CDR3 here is CASNHRTGGFTEAFF. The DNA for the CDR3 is TGTGCCAGCAACCATAGGACAGGGGGCTTCACTGAAGCTTTCTTT.

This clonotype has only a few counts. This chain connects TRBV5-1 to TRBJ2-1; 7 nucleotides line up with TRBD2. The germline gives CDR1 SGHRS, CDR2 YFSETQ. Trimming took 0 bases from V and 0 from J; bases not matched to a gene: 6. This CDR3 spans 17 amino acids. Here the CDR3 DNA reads TGCGCCAGCAGCTTGGCCGTAGGCGGGAGCTCCTACAATGAGCAGTTCTTC. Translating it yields CASSLAVGGSSYNEQFF.

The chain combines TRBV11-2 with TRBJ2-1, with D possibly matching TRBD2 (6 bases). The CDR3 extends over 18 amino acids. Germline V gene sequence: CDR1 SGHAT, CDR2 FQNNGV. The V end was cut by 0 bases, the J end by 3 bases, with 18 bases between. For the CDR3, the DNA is TGTGCCAGCAGCTTAGATACATTGGAGGGCCGGCTCTACAATGAGCAGTTCTTC. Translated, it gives CASSLDTLEGRLYNEQFF.

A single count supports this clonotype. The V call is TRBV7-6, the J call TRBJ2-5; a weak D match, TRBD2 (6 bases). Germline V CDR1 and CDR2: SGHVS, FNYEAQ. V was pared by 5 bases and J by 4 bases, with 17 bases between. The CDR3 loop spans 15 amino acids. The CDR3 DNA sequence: TGTGCCAGCAGCCCAAACCCAGGGAGGCGAGAGACCCAGTACTTC. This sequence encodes CASSPNPGRRETQYF. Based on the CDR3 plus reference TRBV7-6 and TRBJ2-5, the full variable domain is GAGVSQSPRYKVTKRGQDVALRCDPISGHVSLYWYRQALGQGPEFLTYFNYEAQQDKSGLPNDRFSAERPEGSISTLTIQRTEQRDSAMYRCASSPNPGRRETQYFGPGTRLLVL.

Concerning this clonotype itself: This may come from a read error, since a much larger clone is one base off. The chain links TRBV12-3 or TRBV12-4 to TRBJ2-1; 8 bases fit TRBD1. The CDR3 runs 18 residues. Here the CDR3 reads CTSSPWTGTFFTYNEQFF. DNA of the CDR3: TGTACCAGCAGTCCCTGGACAGGGACTTTTTTCACCTACAATGAGCAGTTCTTC.

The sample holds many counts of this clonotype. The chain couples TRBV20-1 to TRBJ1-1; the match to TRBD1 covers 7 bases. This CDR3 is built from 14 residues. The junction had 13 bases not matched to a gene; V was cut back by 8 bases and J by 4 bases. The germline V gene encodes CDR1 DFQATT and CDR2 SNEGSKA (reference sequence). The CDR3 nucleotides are TGCAGTCCAATGTCAGGGGGGCTGTTCACTGAAGCTTTCTTT. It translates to CSPMSGGLFTEAFF.

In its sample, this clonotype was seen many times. CDR3 nucleotides: TGCAGTGTCCCGACTGAGCGGGGGTACAATGAGCAGTTCTTC. Translating gives CSVPTERGYNEQFF. The chain joins TRBV20-1 to TRBJ2-1, with TRBD2 matching over 8 bases. Trimming cost V 7 bases and J 4 bases; bases outside gene matches: 9. The CDR3 totals 14 residues. Germline CDR1 is DFQATT and CDR2 is SNEGSKA (reference sequence).